Listed below are T cell receptor beta chains from one sample, sequenced in a study of ipilimumab plus nivolumab after autologous stem cell transplantation. Clones were sequenced by immunoSEQ multiplex PCR, and TCRdb holds only the in-frame ones, with some missing. The sample lists 9,400 or so clones; 67% were seen once. Specimen: PBMCs, collected in a trial of ipilimumab plus nivolumab as post-transplant consolidation. Source of these receptors: a female donor with multiple myeloma. Both conserved end residues are part of each CDR3. Each record gives: D gene, clone size, V gene, CDR3 length, J gene, CDR3 protein, CDR3 DNA. A D gene is named only where the DNA matches it firmly. For some rows the clone size is stated as once, few or many, or as a class when expanded; others skip it.

d_gene: .; abundance: .; v_gene: TRBV27; len: 13; j_gene: TRBJ2-7; CDR3aa: CASSLTGLREQYF; CDR3nt: TGTGCCAGCAGTTTAACAGGGCTGCGCGAGCAGTACTTC
d_gene: .; abundance: .; v_gene: TRBV7-2; len: 13; j_gene: TRBJ1-1; CDR3aa: CASSFGEQGEAFF; CDR3nt: TGTGCCAGCAGCTTTGGCGAACAGGGAGAAGCTTTCTTT
d_gene: .; abundance: .; v_gene: TRBV19; len: 21; j_gene: TRBJ2-1; CDR3aa: CASSIGGASGISTGSYNEQFF; CDR3nt: TGTGCCAGTAGTATAGGAGGGGCCAGCGGAATATCAACCGGCTCCTACAATGAGCAGTTCTTC
d_gene: .; abundance: .; v_gene: TRBV20-1; len: 11; j_gene: TRBJ2-5; CDR3aa: CSSRRAETQYF; CDR3nt: TGCAGTTCCCGCCGGGCAGAGACCCAGTACTTC
d_gene: TRBD2; abundance: medium-sized; v_gene: TRBV11-3; len: 16; j_gene: TRBJ2-1; CDR3aa: CASSSPSGRSYNEQFF; CDR3nt: TGTGCCAGCAGCTCTCCTAGCGGGAGATCCTACAATGAGCAGTTCTTC
d_gene: .; abundance: few; v_gene: TRBV5-4; len: 14; j_gene: TRBJ1-6; CDR3aa: CASSLQGTNSPLHF; CDR3nt: TGTGCCAGCAGCTTGCAGGGCACCAATTCACCCCTCCACTTT
d_gene: .; abundance: .; v_gene: TRBV4-2; len: 14; j_gene: TRBJ1-5; CDR3aa: CASSQGLSNQPQHF; CDR3nt: TGTGCCAGCAGCCAAGGCCTCAGCAATCAGCCCCAGCATTTT
d_gene: .; abundance: .; v_gene: TRBV7-9; len: 14; j_gene: TRBJ2-7; CDR3aa: CASSLEGGGYEQYF; CDR3nt: TGTGCCAGCAGCTTAGAGGGAGGTGGCTACGAGCAGTACTTC
d_gene: .; abundance: .; v_gene: TRBV2; len: 11; j_gene: TRBJ2-7; CDR3aa: CASSEVDEQYF; CDR3nt: TGTGCCAGCAGTGAAGTCGACGAGCAGTACTTC
d_gene: TRBD2; abundance: .; v_gene: TRBV11-3; len: 15; j_gene: TRBJ2-5; CDR3aa: CASSLVAGGQETQYF; CDR3nt: TGTGCCAGCAGCTTGGTAGCGGGAGGCCAAGAGACCCAGTACTTC
d_gene: .; abundance: medium-sized; v_gene: TRBV2; len: 15; j_gene: TRBJ2-7; CDR3aa: CASSEASGFSYEQYF; CDR3nt: TGTGCCAGCAGTGAAGCGTCGGGCTTCTCCTACGAGCAGTACTTC
d_gene: .; abundance: .; v_gene: TRBV7-2; len: 14; j_gene: TRBJ1-3; CDR3aa: CASKKTGSGNTIYF; CDR3nt: TGTGCCAGCAAGAAGACAGGCTCTGGAAACACCATATATTTT
d_gene: TRBD1; abundance: medium-sized; v_gene: TRBV19; len: 17; j_gene: TRBJ1-1; CDR3aa: CASSVNRGLAGNTEAFF; CDR3nt: TGTGCCAGTAGCGTCAACAGGGGCCTAGCTGGGAACACTGAAGCTTTCTTT
d_gene: .; abundance: few; v_gene: TRBV20-1; len: 11; j_gene: TRBJ2-5; CDR3aa: CSGLEKETQYF; CDR3nt: TGCAGTGGCTTGGAGAAAGAGACCCAGTACTTC
d_gene: .; abundance: .; v_gene: TRBV29-1; len: 12; j_gene: TRBJ2-5; CDR3aa: CSVGGTQETQYF; CDR3nt: TGCAGCGTTGGTGGCACCCAAGAGACCCAGTACTTC
d_gene: TRBD2; abundance: .; v_gene: TRBV5-1; len: 18; j_gene: TRBJ2-2; CDR3aa: CASSGASGTRPATGELFF; CDR3nt: TGCGCCAGCAGTGGGGCTAGCGGGACCCGGCCGGCCACCGGGGAGCTGTTTTTT
d_gene: .; abundance: once; v_gene: TRBV6-5; len: 15; j_gene: TRBJ2-7; CDR3aa: CASRGLAGGGYEQYF; CDR3nt: TGTGCCAGCAGGGGCCTGGCAGGGGGGGGCTACGAGCAGTACTTC
d_gene: .; abundance: .; v_gene: TRBV19; len: 14; j_gene: TRBJ2-2; CDR3aa: CASSIDSNRRELFF; CDR3nt: TGTGCCAGTAGTATAGACTCCAACAGGAGGGAGCTGTTTTTT
d_gene: .; abundance: .; v_gene: TRBV5-6; len: 13; j_gene: TRBJ2-1; CDR3aa: CASSLAALKGQFF; CDR3nt: TGTGCCAGCAGCTTGGCCGCTCTTAAGGGGCAGTTCTTC
d_gene: .; abundance: .; v_gene: TRBV28; len: 13; j_gene: TRBJ2-7; CDR3aa: CASSDVVSYEQYF; CDR3nt: TGTGCCAGCAGTGATGTAGTATCCTACGAGCAGTACTTC
d_gene: .; abundance: .; v_gene: TRBV6-6; len: 12; j_gene: TRBJ2-1; CDR3aa: CASRRGSYEQFF; CDR3nt: TGTGCCAGCAGAAGGGGGTCCTATGAGCAGTTCTTC
d_gene: .; abundance: .; v_gene: TRBV5-1; len: 14; j_gene: TRBJ2-7; CDR3aa: CASTNVGLSYEQYF; CDR3nt: TGCGCCAGCACGAACGTGGGACTTTCGTACGAGCAGTACTTC
d_gene: .; abundance: .; v_gene: TRBV11-3; len: 15; j_gene: TRBJ2-7; CDR3aa: CASSQGAGGAYEQYF; CDR3nt: TGTGCCAGCAGCCAAGGGGCAGGGGGGGCGTACGAGCAGTACTTC
d_gene: .; abundance: few; v_gene: TRBV4-3; len: 14; j_gene: TRBJ2-5; CDR3aa: CASSQGGSSGTQYF; CDR3nt: TGCGCCAGCAGCCAAGGGGGGTCGAGTGGGACCCAGTACTTC
d_gene: .; abundance: .; v_gene: TRBV28; len: 15; j_gene: TRBJ2-5; CDR3aa: CASTPGSNRQETQYF; CDR3nt: TGTGCCAGCACCCCGGGCTCAAACCGGCAAGAGACCCAGTACTTC
d_gene: TRBD1; abundance: once; v_gene: TRBV5-8; len: 17; j_gene: TRBJ1-3; CDR3aa: CASSPGTGWGSGNTIYF; CDR3nt: TGTGCCAGCAGCCCAGGGACAGGTTGGGGCTCTGGAAACACCATATATTTT
d_gene: .; abundance: .; v_gene: TRBV5-1; len: 13; j_gene: TRBJ1-4; CDR3aa: CASSGQEQEKLFF; CDR3nt: TGCGCCAGCAGCGGACAAGAGCAGGAAAAACTGTTTTTT
d_gene: .; abundance: .; v_gene: TRBV29-1; len: 14; j_gene: TRBJ2-1; CDR3aa: CSVAVAASYNEQFF; CDR3nt: TGCAGCGTTGCGGTAGCGGCCTCCTACAATGAGCAGTTCTTC
d_gene: .; abundance: .; v_gene: TRBV19; len: 14; j_gene: TRBJ1-6; CDR3aa: CASRPGTGNSPLHF; CDR3nt: TGTGCCAGTAGGCCCGGGACGGGGAATTCACCCCTCCACTTT
d_gene: TRBD1; abundance: .; v_gene: TRBV27; len: 14; j_gene: TRBJ2-7; CDR3aa: CASCRTGNIYEQYF; CDR3nt: TGTGCCAGCTGTAGGACAGGGAATATCTACGAGCAGTACTTC
d_gene: .; abundance: .; v_gene: TRBV11-3; len: 15; j_gene: TRBJ2-2; CDR3aa: CASSLQRANTGELFF; CDR3nt: TGTGCCAGCAGCTTACAGCGGGCGAACACCGGGGAGCTGTTTTTT
d_gene: TRBD1; abundance: few; v_gene: TRBV25-1; len: 14; j_gene: TRBJ1-2; CDR3aa: CASSGDSSGYGYTF; CDR3nt: TGTGCCAGCAGCGGGGACAGCTCGGGCTATGGCTACACCTTC
d_gene: .; abundance: once; v_gene: TRBV19; len: 16; j_gene: TRBJ2-2; CDR3aa: CASQMTGGGLLGELFF; CDR3nt: TGTGCCAGCCAAATGACAGGAGGGGGTCTGTTAGGGGAGCTGTTTTTT
d_gene: TRBD1; abundance: .; v_gene: TRBV5-1; len: 13; j_gene: TRBJ1-2; CDR3aa: CAGGQGEIYGYTF; CDR3nt: TGCGCCGGGGGACAGGGCGAGATCTATGGCTACACCTTC
d_gene: .; abundance: .; v_gene: TRBV7-2; len: 14; j_gene: TRBJ1-5; CDR3aa: CASSLAGQNQPQHF; CDR3nt: TGTGCCAGCAGCTTAGCGGGGCAGAATCAGCCCCAGCATTTT